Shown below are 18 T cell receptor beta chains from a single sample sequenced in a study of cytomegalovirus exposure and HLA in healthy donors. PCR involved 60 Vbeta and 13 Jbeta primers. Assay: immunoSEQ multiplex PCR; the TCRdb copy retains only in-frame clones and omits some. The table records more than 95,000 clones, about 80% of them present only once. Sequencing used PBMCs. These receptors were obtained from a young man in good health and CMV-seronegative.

CDR3 bases: TGTGCCAGCAGGGAACAGGGGGGTGGGGCCAACGTCCTGACTTTC. Its protein is CASREQGGGANVLTF. The chain combines TRBV2 with TRBJ2-6, with TRBD1 matching over 8 bases. The junction had 4 bases not matched to a gene; V was cut back by 6 bases and J by 3 bases. CDR3 size: 15 residues. Per germline, CDR1 SNHLY and CDR2 FYNNEI. Variable domain in full (rest from reference TRBV2 and TRBJ2-6): EPEVTQTPSHQVTQMGQEVILRCVPISNHLYFYWYRQILGQKVEFLVSFYNNEISEKSEIFDDQFSVERPDGSNFTLKIRSTKLEDSAMYFCASREQGGGANVLTFGAGSRLTVL.

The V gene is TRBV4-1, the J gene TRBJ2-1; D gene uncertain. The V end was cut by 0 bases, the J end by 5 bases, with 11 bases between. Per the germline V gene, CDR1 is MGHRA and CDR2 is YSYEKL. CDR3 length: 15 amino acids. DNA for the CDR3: TGCGCCAGCAGCCAAGAGATCAGGCTAAACAATGAGCAGTTCTTC. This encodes CASSQEIRLNNEQFF.

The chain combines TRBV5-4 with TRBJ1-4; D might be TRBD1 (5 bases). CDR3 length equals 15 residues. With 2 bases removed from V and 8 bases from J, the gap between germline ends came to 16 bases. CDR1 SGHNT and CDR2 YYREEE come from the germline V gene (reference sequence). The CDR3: CASSFSGTGGEKLFF. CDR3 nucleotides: TGTGCCAGCAGCTTTTCAGGGACCGGGGGAGAAAAACTGTTTTTT.

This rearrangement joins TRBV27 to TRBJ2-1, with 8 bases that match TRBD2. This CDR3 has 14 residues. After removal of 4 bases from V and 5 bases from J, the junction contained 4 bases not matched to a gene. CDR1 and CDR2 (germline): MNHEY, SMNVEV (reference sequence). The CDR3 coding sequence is TGTGCCAGCAGTTGGTCGCGGGGGGACAATGAGCAGTTCTTC. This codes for CASSWSRGDNEQFF.

CDR3 DNA sequence: TGTGCCAGCAGCTTAGAGGCAGGGGGGTATGGCTACACCTTC. This codes for CASSLEAGGYGYTF. This sequence joins TRBV11-2 and TRBJ1-2; 7 nucleotides match TRBD1. V was pared by 0 bases and J by 5 bases, with 3 bases of the junction left unmatched. This CDR3 is 14 amino acids long. Germline assignment: CDR1 SGHAT and CDR2 FQNNGV.

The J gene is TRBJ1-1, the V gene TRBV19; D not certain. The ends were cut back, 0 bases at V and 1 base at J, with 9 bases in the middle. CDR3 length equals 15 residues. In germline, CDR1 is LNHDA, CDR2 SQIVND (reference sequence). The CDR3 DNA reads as TGTGCCAGTAGTATAGAACCGGGTTGGAACACTGAAGCTTTCTTT. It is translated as CASSIEPGWNTEAFF.

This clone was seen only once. CDR3 sequence reads: CASSLGPDTEAFF. CDR3 nucleotide sequence: TGTGCCAGCAGCTTAGGCCCGGACACTGAAGCTTTCTTT. This rearrangement joins TRBV7-2 to TRBJ1-1; D is undetermined. Germline-derived CDR1 and CDR2 are SGHTA and FQGNSA. This CDR3 contains 13 residues. Trimming stripped 1 base from V and 3 bases from J, with 6 bases between.

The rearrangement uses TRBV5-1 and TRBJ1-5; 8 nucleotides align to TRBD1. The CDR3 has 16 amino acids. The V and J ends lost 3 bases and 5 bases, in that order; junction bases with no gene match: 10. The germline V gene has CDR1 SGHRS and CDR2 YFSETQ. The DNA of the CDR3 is TGCGCCAGCAGCTCTCAGACAGGGGAGACCCATCAGCCCCAGCATTTT. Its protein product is CASSSQTGETHQPQHF.

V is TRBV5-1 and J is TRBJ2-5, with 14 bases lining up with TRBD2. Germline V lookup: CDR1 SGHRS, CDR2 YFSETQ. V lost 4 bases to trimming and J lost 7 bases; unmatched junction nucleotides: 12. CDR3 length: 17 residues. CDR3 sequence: CASSPGLAGASLWTQYF. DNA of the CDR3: TGCGCCAGCAGCCCGGGACTAGCGGGGGCCTCGTTGTGGACCCAGTACTTC.

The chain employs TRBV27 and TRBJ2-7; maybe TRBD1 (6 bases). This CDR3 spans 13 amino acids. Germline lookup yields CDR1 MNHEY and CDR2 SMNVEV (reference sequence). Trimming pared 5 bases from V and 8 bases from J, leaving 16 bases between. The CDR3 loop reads CASSGRQAPQQYF. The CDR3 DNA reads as TGTGCCAGCAGTGGTAGACAGGCCCCCCAGCAGTACTTC.

The CDR3 sequence is CASSRTGDSNQPQHF. The CDR3 coding sequence is TGTGCCAGCAGCCGGACAGGGGATAGCAATCAGCCCCAGCATTTT. The J gene is TRBJ1-5, the V gene TRBV6-5, with 9 bases lining up with TRBD1. The CDR3 runs to 15 residues. With 6 bases clipped from V and 0 bases from J, the junction kept 3 bases outside the gene matches. Germline assignment: CDR1 MNHEY and CDR2 SVGAGI.

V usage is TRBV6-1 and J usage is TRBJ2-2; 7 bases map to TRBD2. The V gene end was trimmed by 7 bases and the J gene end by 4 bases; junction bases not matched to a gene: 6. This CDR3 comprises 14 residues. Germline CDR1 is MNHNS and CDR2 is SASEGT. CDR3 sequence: CASTPGRATGELFF. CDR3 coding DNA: TGTGCCAGCACCCCGGGGAGGGCCACCGGGGAGCTGTTTTTT.

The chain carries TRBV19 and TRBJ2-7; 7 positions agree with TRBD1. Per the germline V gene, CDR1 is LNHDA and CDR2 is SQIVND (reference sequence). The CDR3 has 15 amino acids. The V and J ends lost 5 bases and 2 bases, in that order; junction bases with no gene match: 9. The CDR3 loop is CASSFQGGQTYEQYF. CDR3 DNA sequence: TGTGCCAGTAGTTTTCAAGGGGGACAGACCTACGAGCAGTACTTC.

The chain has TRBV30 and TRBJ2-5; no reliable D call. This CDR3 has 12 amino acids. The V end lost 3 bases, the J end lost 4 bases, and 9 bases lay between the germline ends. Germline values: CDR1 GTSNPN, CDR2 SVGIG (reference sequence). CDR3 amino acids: CAWRLTGETQYF. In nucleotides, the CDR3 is TGTGCCTGGAGACTCACCGGAGAGACCCAGTACTTC. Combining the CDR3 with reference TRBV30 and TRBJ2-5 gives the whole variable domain SQTIHQWPATLVQPVGSPLSLECTVEGTSNPNLYWYRQAAGRGLQLLFYSVGIGQISSEVPQNLSASRPQDRQFILSSKKLLLSDSGFYLCAWRLTGETQYFGPGTRLLVL.

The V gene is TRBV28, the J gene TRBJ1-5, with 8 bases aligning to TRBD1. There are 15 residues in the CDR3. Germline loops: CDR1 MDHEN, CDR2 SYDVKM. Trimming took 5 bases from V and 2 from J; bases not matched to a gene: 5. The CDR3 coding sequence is TGTGCCAGCAGTATATCGGGACAGGGCAATCAGCCCCAGCATTTT. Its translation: CASSISGQGNQPQHF.

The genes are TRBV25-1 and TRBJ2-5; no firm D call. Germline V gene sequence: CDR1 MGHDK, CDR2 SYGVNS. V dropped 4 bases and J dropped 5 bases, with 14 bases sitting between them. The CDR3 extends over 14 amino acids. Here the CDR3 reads CASSGLKRHETQYF. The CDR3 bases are TGTGCCAGCAGTGGGTTAAAGCGCCACGAGACCCAGTACTTC.

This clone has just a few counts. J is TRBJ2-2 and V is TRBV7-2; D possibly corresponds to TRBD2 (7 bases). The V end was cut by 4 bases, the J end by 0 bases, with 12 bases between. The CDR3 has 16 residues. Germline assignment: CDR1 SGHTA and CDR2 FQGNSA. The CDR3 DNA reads TGTGCCAGCAGCTCTAGGGGGGGAACGAACACCGGGGAGCTGTTTTTT. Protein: CASSSRGGTNTGELFF.

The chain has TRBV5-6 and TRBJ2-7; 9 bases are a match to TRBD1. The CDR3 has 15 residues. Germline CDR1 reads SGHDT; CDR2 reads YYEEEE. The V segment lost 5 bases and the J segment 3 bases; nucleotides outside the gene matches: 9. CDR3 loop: CASRGGQGHIYEQYF. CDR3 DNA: TGTGCCAGCAGGGGGGGACAGGGTCATATCTACGAGCAGTACTTC. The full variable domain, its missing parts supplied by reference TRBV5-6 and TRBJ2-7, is DAGVTQSPTHLIKTRGQQVTLRCSPKSGHDTVSWYQQALGQGPQFIFQYYEEEERQRGNFPDRFSGHQFPNYSSELNVNALLLGDSALYLCASRGGQGHIYEQYFGPGTRLTVT.